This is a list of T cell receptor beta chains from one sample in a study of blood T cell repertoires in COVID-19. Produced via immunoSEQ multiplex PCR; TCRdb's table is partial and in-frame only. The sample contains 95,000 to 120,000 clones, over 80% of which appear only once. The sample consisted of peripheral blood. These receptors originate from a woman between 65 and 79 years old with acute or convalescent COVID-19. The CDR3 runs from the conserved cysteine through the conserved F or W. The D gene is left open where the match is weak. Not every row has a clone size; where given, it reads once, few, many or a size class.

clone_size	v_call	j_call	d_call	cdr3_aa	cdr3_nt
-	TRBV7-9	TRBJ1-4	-	CASSTTNEKLFF	TGTGCCAGCAGTACAACTAATGAAAAACTGTTTTTT
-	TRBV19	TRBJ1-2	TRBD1	CASSPTGGLYGYTF	TGTGCCAGTAGTCCGACAGGGGGCCTCTATGGCTACACCTTC
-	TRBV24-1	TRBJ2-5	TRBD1	CATSLGGQGQETQYF	TGTGCCACCAGTCTCGGCGGACAGGGCCAAGAGACCCAGTACTTC
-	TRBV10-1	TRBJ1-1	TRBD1	CASSETGGTEAFF	TGCGCCAGCAGTGAGACAGGGGGCACTGAAGCTTTCTTT
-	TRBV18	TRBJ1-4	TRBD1	CASSRGQGGNEKLFF	TGTGCCAGCTCAAGAGGACAGGGGGGGAATGAAAAACTGTTTTTT
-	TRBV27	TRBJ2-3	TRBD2	CASIPLGGGDTQYF	TGTGCCAGCATCCCGCTGGGGGGGGGAGATACGCAGTATTTT
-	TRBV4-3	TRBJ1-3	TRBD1	CASSQDYRGFGNTIYF	TGCGCCAGCAGCCAAGATTACAGGGGATTTGGAAACACCATATATTTT
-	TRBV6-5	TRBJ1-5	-	CASSYSGPSVEPQHF	TGTGCCAGCAGTTACTCGGGGCCCTCGGTAGAGCCCCAGCATTTT
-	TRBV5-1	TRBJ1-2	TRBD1	CASSPGTGIGGYTF	TGCGCCAGCAGCCCCGGGACAGGGATCGGTGGCTACACCTTC
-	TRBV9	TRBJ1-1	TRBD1	CASSSLGTGGMNTEAFF	TGTGCCAGCAGCTCGTTGGGGACAGGGGGAATGAACACTGAAGCTTTCTTT
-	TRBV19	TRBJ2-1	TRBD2	CASRQLAGHNEQFF	TGTGCCAGTAGACAACTAGCGGGGCACAATGAGCAGTTCTTC
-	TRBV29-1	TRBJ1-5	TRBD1	CSATGTGGGQPQHF	TGCAGCGCCACCGGGACAGGGGGCGGTCAGCCCCAGCATTTT
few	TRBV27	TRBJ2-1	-	CASTSNEQFF	TGTGCCAGCACCTCCAATGAGCAGTTCTTC
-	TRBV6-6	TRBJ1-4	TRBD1	CASSRNTGGGEKLFF	TGTGCCAGCAGTCGTAACACAGGGGGGGGTGAAAAACTGTTTTTT
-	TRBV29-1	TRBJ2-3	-	CSVEDGVAGRLGTDTQYF	TGCAGCGTTGAAGATGGGGTGGCGGGGCGGTTGGGAACAGATACGCAGTATTTT
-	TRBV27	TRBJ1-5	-	CASSLSLRGGNQPQHF	TGTGCCAGCAGTTTATCGCTCAGGGGAGGCAATCAGCCCCAGCATTTT
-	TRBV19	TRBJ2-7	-	CASSIGAGYEQYF	TGTGCCAGTAGTATTGGGGCCGGCTACGAGCAGTACTTC
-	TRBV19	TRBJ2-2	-	CASIPSGRSYTGELFF	TGTGCCAGTATACCCTCGGGGAGATCCTACACCGGGGAGCTGTTTTTT
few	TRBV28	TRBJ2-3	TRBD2	CASSFGGLAGNLADTQYF	TGTGCCAGCAGTTTCGGGGGACTAGCGGGGAATTTGGCAGATACGCAGTATTTT
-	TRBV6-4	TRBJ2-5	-	CASSKHRFETQYF	TGTGCCAGCAGCAAACACCGCTTTGAGACCCAGTACTTC
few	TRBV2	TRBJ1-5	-	CASKSTGPTKAQHF	TGTGCCAGCAAGAGTACAGGCCCCACGAAGGCCCAGCATTTT
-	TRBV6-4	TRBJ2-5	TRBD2	CASSDFLAGAHQETQYF	TGTGCCAGCAGTGACTTTCTAGCGGGGGCACACCAAGAGACCCAGTACTTC
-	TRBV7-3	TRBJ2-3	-	CASSATGDTQYF	TGTGCCAGCAGCGCCACGGGGGATACGCAGTATTTT
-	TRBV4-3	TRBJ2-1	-	CASSQDLIPGSPRNEQFF	TGCGCCAGCAGCCAAGATCTAATCCCAGGGTCCCCTCGCAATGAGCAGTTCTTC
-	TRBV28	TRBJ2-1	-	CASLLALGGGPGNEQFF	TGTGCCAGCTTACTCGCCTTAGGGGGAGGGCCAGGGAATGAGCAGTTCTTC
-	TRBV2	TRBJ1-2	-	CASSVRQNYGYTF	TGTGCCAGCAGTGTAAGACAGAACTATGGCTACACCTTC
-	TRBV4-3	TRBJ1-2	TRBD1	CASSHGDRIVTSGYTF	TGCGCCAGCAGCCATGGGGACAGGATCGTAACTAGCGGCTACACCTTC
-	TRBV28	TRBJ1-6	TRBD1	CASTPGTGASPLHF	TGTGCCAGCACCCCGGGGACAGGGGCTTCACCCCTCCACTTT
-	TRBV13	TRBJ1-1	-	CASSGLMNTEAFF	TGTGCCAGCAGCGGGCTCATGAACACTGAAGCTTTCTTT
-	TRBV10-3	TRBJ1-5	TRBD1	CAISGGGGQGGQPQHF	TGTGCCATCAGTGGGGGTGGAGGACAGGGGGGTCAGCCCCAGCATTTT
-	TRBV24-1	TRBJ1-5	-	CATFRGLGNQPQHF	TGTGCCACCTTCAGGGGATTGGGCAATCAGCCCCAGCATTTT
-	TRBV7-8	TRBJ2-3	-	CASLRGDADTQYF	TGTGCCAGCCTCAGGGGCGACGCAGATACGCAGTATTTT
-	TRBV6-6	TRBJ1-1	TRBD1	CASSHQGAGNTEAFF	TGTGCCAGCAGTCACCAGGGGGCGGGGAACACTGAAGCTTTCTTT
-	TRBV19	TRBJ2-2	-	CASSSARQKNTGELFF	TGTGCCAGTAGTTCAGCGCGGCAGAAGAACACCGGGGAGCTGTTTTTT
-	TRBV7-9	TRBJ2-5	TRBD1	CASSLVQGAAETQYF	TGTGCCAGCAGCTTAGTACAGGGGGCGGCAGAGACCCAGTACTTC
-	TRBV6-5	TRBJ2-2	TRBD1	CASRGTGGRELFF	TGTGCCAGCAGGGGCACAGGGGGTCGGGAGCTGTTTTTT
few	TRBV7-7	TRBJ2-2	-	CASSLTDSNTGELFF	TGTGCTAGCAGCTTGACAGACTCGAACACCGGGGAGCTGTTTTTT
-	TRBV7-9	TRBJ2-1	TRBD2	CASRASGGKYNEQFF	TGTGCCAGCAGGGCTAGCGGGGGGAAGTACAATGAGCAGTTCTTC
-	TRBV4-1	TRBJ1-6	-	CASSQQTQGWGSPLHF	TGCGCCAGCAGCCAACAGACCCAGGGATGGGGTTCACCCCTCCACTTT
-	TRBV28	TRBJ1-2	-	CASSTAGWEPLYGYTF	TGTGCCAGCAGCACGGCCGGATGGGAGCCCCTCTATGGCTACACCTTC
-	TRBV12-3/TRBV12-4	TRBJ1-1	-	CASSFERTTEAFF	TGTGCCAGCAGTTTCGAACGGACTACTGAAGCTTTCTTT
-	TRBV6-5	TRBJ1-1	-	CATRGRANTNTEAFF	TGTGCCACACGGGGGAGGGCAAATACCAACACTGAAGCTTTCTTT
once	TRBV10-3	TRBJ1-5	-	CAISESGGNQPQHF	TGTGCCATCAGTGAGTCTGGCGGGAATCAGCCCCAGCATTTT